One and the same sample provided the 17 T cell receptor beta chains below, sequenced in a study of T-cell reconstitution after alpha-beta-depleted transplantation in children. This sample's TCRbeta library carried unique molecular identifier barcodes. TCRdb fed the PCR reads into MiXCR, producing one record per CDR3 protein. The sample holds fewer than 750,000 distinct CDR3 sequences; about a quarter are singletons and the top ten take less than 40%. The sample consisted of PBMCs, taken before TCRalphabeta/CD19-depleted stem cell transplant. The receptors originated from a boy under two years old with Wiskott-Aldrich syndrome, due to receive a stem cell transplant.

V gene TRBV5-1 combines with J gene TRBJ2-7; weak D call: TRBD2 (7 bases). Trimming shortened V by 1 base and J by 6 bases, and 17 bases separated the two germline ends. Germline CDR1 is SGHRS and CDR2 is YFSETQ. This CDR3 is built from 15 residues. The CDR3 is CASSLSTSRGPEQYF. The CDR3, as DNA: TGCGCCAGCAGCTTGTCGACTAGCAGGGGCCCCGAGCAGTACTTC.

V is TRBV27 and J is TRBJ2-7, with D tentatively TRBD2 (5 bases). The V gene lost 6 bases and the J gene lost 3 bases, with 18 bases spanning the gap. CDR1 and CDR2 from the germline V gene are MNHEY and SMNVEV (reference sequence). The CDR3 has 15 amino acids. CDR3 in amino acids: CASSRRRGTGYEQYF. In DNA, the CDR3 is TGTGCCAGCAGCCGGCGACGGGGTACCGGCTACGAGCAGTACTTC.

This clonotype was counted only a few times. The V call is TRBV12-3 or TRBV12-4, the J call TRBJ1-1; perhaps TRBD1 as D (6 bases). The V end lost 2 bases, the J end lost 1 base, and 11 bases lay between the germline ends. This CDR3 contains 15 residues. DNA of the CDR3: TGTGCCAGCAGTTTAACCGGGACATCGAACACTGAAGCTTTCTTT. Translating gives CASSLTGTSNTEAFF.

This clonotype was detected only a few times. CDR3 DNA sequence: TGTGCCAGCAGCTTGTCGGGGGCTGGAAACACCATATATTTT. Translation: CASSLSGAGNTIYF. The rearrangement links TRBV7-2 to TRBJ1-3, with D possibly matching TRBD1 (5 bases). Germline lookup yields CDR1 SGHTA and CDR2 FQGNSA. V lost 3 bases, J lost 2 bases, and 8 bases lay in between. The CDR3 has 14 amino acids. Drawing the rest from reference TRBV7-2 and TRBJ1-3, the complete variable domain is GAGVSQSPSNKVTEKGKDVELRCDPISGHTALYWYRQSLGQGLEFLIYFQGNSAPDKSGLPSDRFSAERTGGSVSTLTIQRTQQEDSAVYLCASSLSGAGNTIYFGEGSWLTVV.

The CDR3 loop is CASSLVFSPQETQYF. CDR3 in DNA: TGTGCCAGCAGTTTAGTTTTTTCCCCTCAAGAGACCCAGTACTTC. J is TRBJ2-5 and V is TRBV12-3 or TRBV12-4, with D uncertain. V was shortened by 1 base and J by 2 bases, with 11 bases between the two germline ends. The CDR3 is 15 amino acids.

For the CDR3, the DNA is TGTGCCAGCAGCTCTCGGTGGGGCAATCAGCCCCAGCATTTT. It yields the protein CASSSRWGNQPQHF. This sequence joins TRBV7-2 and TRBJ1-5; D is unclear. V lost 4 bases and J lost 2, with 9 bases in between. This CDR3 spans 14 amino acids. CDR1 and CDR2 from the germline V gene are SGHTA and FQGNSA.

The chain recombines TRBV5-1 with TRBJ2-7; either TRBD1 or TRBD2 may fit D (5 bases each). CDR3 length: 14 residues. V gave up 0 bases and J gave up 0 bases, with 7 bases separating them. Germline CDR1 is SGHRS and CDR2 is YFSETQ. The CDR3 region has the DNA TGCGCCAGCAGCTTGGTCGGGGCCTCCTACGAGCAGTACTTC. This translates into CASSLVGASYEQYF.

The sample holds a few counts of this clonotype. The chain combines TRBV10-3 with TRBJ2-3; D not resolved. CDR3 size: 16 residues. Trimming pared 3 bases from V and 0 bases from J, leaving 13 bases between. Germline V CDR1 and CDR2: ENHRY, SYGVKD. The CDR3: CAISDSQELSTDTQYF. The DNA of the CDR3 is TGTGCCATCAGTGATTCCCAGGAGCTCAGCACAGATACGCAGTATTTT.

The genes are TRBV14 and TRBJ1-5; 7 nucleotides align to TRBD1. J was trimmed by 3 bases and V by 4 bases; bases with no gene match: 33. This CDR3 comprises 24 residues. CDR1 and CDR2 from the germline V gene are SGHDN and FVKESK. Here the CDR3 reads CASSLYDRAMWRTPYSRYNQPQHF. The CDR3 DNA reads TGTGCCAGCAGCCTATACGACAGGGCGATGTGGAGGACGCCATACTCCCGTTACAATCAGCCCCAGCATTTT. Drawing the rest from reference TRBV14 and TRBJ1-5, the complete variable domain is EAGVTQFPSHSVIEKGQTVTLRCDPISGHDNLYWYRRVMGKEIKFLLHFVKESKQDESGMPNNRFLAERTGGTYSTLKVQPAELEDSGVYFCASSLYDRAMWRTPYSRYNQPQHFGDGTRLSIL.

This clonotype was observed a handful of times. This chain uses TRBV20-1 with TRBJ2-1; 12 bases fit TRBD2. From germline, CDR1 is DFQATT and CDR2 SNEGSKA (reference sequence). V was pared by 0 bases and J by 9 bases, with 6 bases of the junction left unmatched. The CDR3 is made up of 15 amino acids. CDR3 amino acids: CSARDFRTSGTEQFF. The CDR3 nucleotides read TGCAGTGCTAGAGATTTCCGGACTAGCGGGACTGAGCAGTTCTTC.

V is TRBV11-2 and J is TRBJ2-5, with 14 bases that match TRBD2. Germline CDR1 is SGHAT and CDR2 is FQNNGV. The CDR3 sequence is 16 residues long. V lost 4 bases and J lost 7; bases outside the gene matches: 8. DNA of the CDR3: TGTGCCAGCAGCTCGGGACTAGCGGGAGTGTACGTGACCCAGTACTTC. Translating gives CASSSGLAGVYVTQYF.

CDR3 residues: CASSLSAGGPRGFSDTQYF. DNA of the CDR3: TGCGCCAGCAGCTTATCAGCGGGAGGGCCGAGGGGATTCTCAGATACGCAGTATTTT. The J gene is TRBJ2-3, the V gene TRBV5-1, with 10 nucleotides matching TRBD2. CDR3 size: 19 residues. Germline V gives CDR1 SGHRS, CDR2 YFSETQ. V was pared by 2 bases and J by 4 bases, with 16 bases of the junction left unmatched.

The chain combines TRBV24-1 with TRBJ2-1; 7 positions agree with TRBD2. Per the germline V gene, CDR1 is KGHDR and CDR2 is SFDVKD. V shed 5 bases and J 7 bases; nucleotides not matched to a gene: 7. The CDR3 runs to 14 residues. CDR3 loop: CATSAAGAKNEQFF. Here the CDR3 DNA reads TGTGCCACCAGTGCCGCGGGAGCGAAAAATGAGCAGTTCTTC.

This clonotype was detected only once. This chain joins TRBV29-1 and TRBJ2-5; 8 nucleotides line up with TRBD2. CDR3 length: 13 amino acids. The J segment lost 4 bases and the V segment lost 1 base, leaving 2 bases of the junction unmatched. The germline V gene has CDR1 SQVTM and CDR2 ANQGSEA. CDR3 nucleotides: TGCAGCGTTGAAGGAGCGGGAGCAGAGACCCAGTACTTC. Protein sequence: CSVEGAGAETQYF.

This rearrangement joins TRBV12-3 or TRBV12-4 to TRBJ2-7, with D maybe TRBD2 (6 bases). CDR3 length: 12 residues. Trimming pared 6 bases from V and 5 bases from J, leaving 11 bases between. The CDR3 coding sequence is TGTGCCAGCAGCCCTAGACTAGACGAGCAGTACTTC. Protein sequence: CASSPRLDEQYF.

Only a few counts were recorded for this clonotype. The chain combines TRBV15 with TRBJ1-5; 9 bases fit TRBD1. Per germline, CDR1 LNHNV and CDR2 YYDKDF (reference sequence). The CDR3 spans 16 residues. The ends lost 2 bases at V and 6 bases at J; junction bases unmatched: 8. The CDR3 DNA follows: TGTGCCACCAGCAGATCGCCGGACAGGGGCGGTCAGCCCCAGCATTTT. It is translated as CATSRSPDRGGQPQHF.

This clonotype was seen a few times. The chain recombines TRBV6-2 or TRBV6-3 with TRBJ2-1; TRBD2 aligns across 9 bases. There are 15 residues in the CDR3. With V trimmed by 7 bases and J by 1 base, 5 bases remained unmatched. Germline CDR1 and CDR2: MNHEY and SVGEGT. CDR3: CASKLAGASYNEQFF. CDR3 nucleotides: TGTGCCAGCAAATTAGCGGGAGCATCCTACAATGAGCAGTTCTTC.